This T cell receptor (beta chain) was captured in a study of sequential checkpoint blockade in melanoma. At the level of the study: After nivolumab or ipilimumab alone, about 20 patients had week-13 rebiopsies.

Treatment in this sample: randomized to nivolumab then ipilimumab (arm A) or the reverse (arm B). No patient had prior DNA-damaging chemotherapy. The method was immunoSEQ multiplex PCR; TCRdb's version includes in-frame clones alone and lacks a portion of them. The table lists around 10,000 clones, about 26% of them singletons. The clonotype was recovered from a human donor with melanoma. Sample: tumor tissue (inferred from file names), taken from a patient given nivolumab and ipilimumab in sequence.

CDR3 in amino acids: CSVERAGSNEKLFF. CDR3 bases: TGCAGCGTTGAACGGGCCGGGAGTAATGAAAAACTGTTTTTT. This chain links TRBV29-1 with TRBJ1-4; no definite D call. From germline, CDR1 is SQVTM and CDR2 ANQGSEA. V shed 2 bases and J shed 4 bases, with 11 bases lying between them. CDR3 length equals 14 residues.